What follows are 19 T cell receptor beta chains derived from one specimen sequenced in a study of shared clonotypes between healthy human individuals. Measured with immunoSEQ multiplex PCR; TCRdb has only the in-frame clones, and not every one. The table lists roughly 2.2 million clones, approximately 95% of them singletons. Sequenced sample: naive CD4+ T cells from PBMCs. Subset reported: CD45RA+ positively selected. Receptors originate from a young man in good health. Some clones in this sample may be carry-over from other donors' samples.

V is TRBV28 and J is TRBJ1-5; no reliable D call. The CDR3 contains 15 residues. CDR1 and CDR2 (germline): MDHEN, SYDVKM. V was pared by 1 base and J by 7 bases, with 14 bases between. The CDR3 coding sequence is TGTGCCAGCAGTTTATCTTCAGGTAGACACCAGCCCCAGCATTTT. As protein: CASSLSSGRHQPQHF.

This clone was counted a single time. The V and J genes are TRBV25-1 and TRBJ2-6; D is unclear. In germline, CDR1 is MGHDK, CDR2 SYGVNS. The CDR3 runs 16 residues. V was pared by 8 bases and J by 5 bases, with 19 bases between. CDR3 sequence reads: CASQRSDALWANVLTF. CDR3 DNA sequence: TGTGCCAGCCAAAGGAGCGATGCTCTCTGGGCCAACGTCCTGACTTTC.

Only one count was recorded for this clone. The chain is built from TRBV14 and TRBJ2-7; D is possibly TRBD2 (5 bases). V lost 2 bases, J lost 4 bases, and 18 bases lay in between. The CDR3 loop spans 16 amino acids. Germline values: CDR1 SGHDN, CDR2 FVKESK. The CDR3 loop is CASSQSLAPRWYEQYF. The CDR3 nucleotides are TGTGCCAGCAGCCAATCATTAGCGCCCCGTTGGTACGAGCAGTACTTC.

This clone is a singleton in its sample. This rearrangement joins TRBV18 to TRBJ1-5, with no clear D. The CDR3 runs to 14 residues. Trimming removed 2 bases from V and 5 bases from J, with 10 bases in between. The germline V gene encodes CDR1 KGHSH and CDR2 LQKENI. CDR3 in DNA: TGTGCCAGCTCACCAGCGCAGAACTATCAGCCCCAGCATTTT. Its translation is CASSPAQNYQPQHF.

The chain combines TRBV30 with TRBJ2-1; 10 nucleotides agree with TRBD2. The CDR3 has 14 residues. Germline V gene lookup returns CDR1 GTSNPN and CDR2 SVGIG (reference sequence). J was trimmed by 6 bases and V by 2 bases; bases with no gene match: 4. The CDR3 nucleotides read TGTGCCTGGAGTCTTAGCGGGAGGTTCAATGAGCAGTTCTTC. The encoded protein is CAWSLSGRFNEQFF.

Only a few counts were recorded for this clone. This sequence joins TRBV28 and TRBJ2-1; D is perhaps TRBD2 (6 bases). The V gene lost 4 bases and the J gene lost 14 bases, with 12 bases spanning the gap. CDR1 is MDHEN, CDR2 SYDVKM, per germline. This CDR3 is built from 11 residues. CDR3 sequence (DNA): TGTGCCAGCAGTTCCGGGACTCCGAAGTTCTTC. Translation gives CASSSGTPKFF.

The genes are TRBV7-3 and TRBJ2-2; no firm D call. This CDR3 is 14 amino acids long. V was shortened by 5 bases and J by 3 bases, with 10 bases between the two germline ends. Germline CDR1 SGHTA, CDR2 FQGTGA. The CDR3 is CASSPFRDTGELFF. The CDR3 region has the DNA TGTGCCAGCAGCCCCTTCCGTGACACCGGGGAGCTGTTTTTT.

The V gene is TRBV11-3, the J gene TRBJ2-7, with TRBD2 matching over 9 bases. The CDR3 has 14 amino acids. V dropped 2 bases and J dropped 1; count of bases not matched to a gene: 0. CDR1 is SGHNT, CDR2 YENEEA, per germline. The CDR3 DNA sequence: TGTGCCAGCAGCTTAAGCGGGGGGTCCTACGAGCAGTACTTC. Translated, it gives CASSLSGGSYEQYF.

The V gene is TRBV7-9, the J gene TRBJ1-1, with no clear D. The CDR3 length is 13 residues. Trimming cost V 6 bases and J 7 bases, with 15 bases left between them. CDR1 SEHNR and CDR2 FQNEAQ come from the germline V gene (reference sequence). CDR3 DNA: TGTGCCAGCAGACCCGGGTACGAAGGTGAAGCTTTCTTT. As protein: CASRPGYEGEAFF.

This clone has more than one count but fewer than ten. This chain links TRBV6-5 with TRBJ1-5; weak D call: TRBD1 (6 bases). Germline values: CDR1 MNHEY, CDR2 SVGAGI. CDR3 length: 13 amino acids. The ends were cut back, 6 bases at V and 5 bases at J, with 11 bases in the middle. CDR3 residues: CASSGQYDQPQHF. The DNA for the CDR3 is TGTGCCAGCAGCGGACAGTATGATCAGCCCCAGCATTTT.

The rearrangement links TRBV9 to TRBJ2-2; possibly TRBD1 for D (5 bases). The germline V gene has CDR1 SGDLS and CDR2 YYNGEE. This CDR3 spans 14 amino acids. V was pared by 4 bases and J by 7 bases, with 14 bases between. The CDR3 protein is CASSLEGVGGELFF. CDR3 sequence (DNA): TGTGCCAGCAGCCTGGAAGGGGTAGGCGGGGAGCTGTTTTTT.

This chain connects TRBV11-3 to TRBJ2-1; D unresolved. CDR1 is SGHNT and CDR2 is YENEEA in the germline V gene. Trimming left V 4 bases short and J 0 bases short, with 10 bases between. This CDR3 has 15 amino acids. The CDR3 here is CASSSLQSSYNEQFF. CDR3 coding DNA: TGTGCCAGCAGCTCCTTACAGAGCTCCTACAATGAGCAGTTCTTC.

Here the CDR3 DNA reads TGTGCCAGCAGCTGGGCTAGCGGGACCACTGAAGCTTTCTTT. It yields the protein CASSWASGTTEAFF. The genes are TRBV7-3 and TRBJ1-1, with D possibly being TRBD1 (5 bases). The V end lost 4 bases, the J end lost 4 bases, and 13 bases lay between the germline ends. The CDR3 covers 14 residues. Germline V CDR1 and CDR2: SGHTA, FQGTGA.

V gene TRBV7-8 combines with J gene TRBJ2-1, with D maybe TRBD1 (6 bases). The CDR3 consists of 14 residues. Per germline, CDR1 SGHVS and CDR2 FQNEAQ. The ends were cut back, 5 bases at V and 6 bases at J, with 14 bases in the middle. The CDR3 DNA reads TGTGCCAGCAGCCCGGGGACATATTTCAATGAGCAGTTCTTC. It is translated as CASSPGTYFNEQFF.

The V gene is TRBV6-4, the J gene TRBJ2-3, with D tentatively TRBD2 (5 bases). CDR1 and CDR2 (germline): MRHNA, SNTAGT. This CDR3 is built from 18 residues. V was cut by 0 bases and J by 4 bases, with 20 bases left in between. DNA of the CDR3: TGTGCCAGCAGTGACTCGATAGCCGGTGGAGGTGGCGCAGATACGCAGTATTTT. It is translated as CASSDSIAGGGGADTQYF.

V usage is TRBV10-3 and J usage is TRBJ1-1, with TRBD1 matching over 7 bases. Germline V gives CDR1 ENHRY, CDR2 SYGVKD. This CDR3 contains 15 residues. The ends lost 0 bases at V and 3 bases at J; junction bases unmatched: 4. The CDR3 protein is CAISESTRGDTEAFF. CDR3 sequence (DNA): TGTGCCATCAGTGAGTCGACCAGGGGGGACACTGAAGCTTTCTTT.

The chain links TRBV5-4 to TRBJ2-3; 10 nucleotides align to TRBD2. CDR3 length equals 14 residues. Unmatched junction bases numbered 8, after V lost 7 bases and J lost 6 bases. The germline V gene encodes CDR1 SGHNT and CDR2 YYREEE (reference sequence). The CDR3 DNA sequence: TGTGCCAGCTTCTCCCCAGCGGGAGGGGATACGCAGTATTTT. As protein: CASFSPAGGDTQYF.

The chain joins TRBV5-1 to TRBJ2-1, with TRBD2 as a possible D gene (6 bases). CDR1 and CDR2 (germline): SGHRS, YFSETQ. Between the trimmed V and J ends, which lost 4 bases and 4 bases, there was a span of 18 bases. The CDR3 consists of 16 residues. The CDR3 reads CASSQSGSPRYNEQFF. The CDR3 coding sequence is TGCGCCAGCAGCCAAAGCGGGTCCCCCCGTTACAATGAGCAGTTCTTC.

This chain links TRBV7-2 with TRBJ2-3; the D gene is possibly TRBD2 (5 bases). Germline V CDR1 and CDR2: SGHTA, FQGNSA. V was pared by 1 base and J by 5 bases, with 16 bases between. The CDR3 totals 16 residues. The CDR3 bases are TGTGCCAGCAGCTTAGTATTTGATATAGGGAGAGATACGCAGTATTTT. Translation gives CASSLVFDIGRDTQYF. The variable domain in full, completed from reference TRBV7-2 and TRBJ2-3, reads GAGVSQSPSNKVTEKGKDVELRCDPISGHTALYWYRQSLGQGLEFLIYFQGNSAPDKSGLPSDRFSAERTGGSVSTLTIQRTQQEDSAVYLCASSLVFDIGRDTQYFGPGTRLTVL.